This passage covers 28 T cell receptor beta chains from one sample sequenced in a study of blood T cell repertoires in COVID-19. Profiled with immunoSEQ multiplex PCR; TCRdb holds only in-frame clones, not every one. The table includes hundreds of thousands of clones, 85% to 90% detected once. Sequenced sample: peripheral blood. The receptors were gathered from a man between 65 and 85 years old with acute or convalescent COVID-19.

V gene TRBV11-2 combines with J gene TRBJ2-1; D possibly corresponds to TRBD2 (5 bases). This CDR3 spans 13 amino acids. The germline V and J ends were trimmed by 3 bases and 7 bases, with 10 bases remaining between them. Germline loops: CDR1 SGHAT, CDR2 FQNNGV. This CDR3 is CASSLVRGNEQFF. The CDR3 DNA is TGTGCCAGCAGCTTGGTACGAGGGAATGAGCAGTTCTTC.

This chain joins TRBV5-4 and TRBJ2-7, with 10 bases identical to TRBD2. The CDR3 length is 14 residues. Losses at the gene ends were 2 bases for V and 5 bases for J; bases not matched to a gene: 4. Germline-derived CDR1 and CDR2 are SGHNT and YYREEE (reference sequence). The CDR3: CASSLSGGEDEQYF. The CDR3 DNA is TGTGCCAGCAGCTTAAGCGGGGGGGAGGACGAGCAGTACTTC.

The V and J genes are TRBV6-1 and TRBJ1-2; 8 positions match TRBD1. The germline V gene has CDR1 MNHNS and CDR2 SASEGT. V lost 4 bases, J lost 4 bases, and 11 bases stayed unmatched. The CDR3 consists of 16 residues. CDR3 DNA sequence: TGTGCCAGCAGTGGGCCAGACAGGGGTCTCGGCTATGGCTACACCTTC. Encoded protein: CASSGPDRGLGYGYTF.

The chain joins TRBV19 to TRBJ2-7, with D possibly matching TRBD2 (6 bases). This CDR3 spans 15 amino acids. Deletions cut 4 bases from V and 4 bases from J, with 17 bases between. From germline, CDR1 is LNHDA and CDR2 SQIVND (reference sequence). The CDR3 nucleotides read TGTGCCAGTAGTAGTGTTCTCGGGAGTTCGTACGAGCAGTACTTC. This gives the protein CASSSVLGSSYEQYF. Full variable domain (missing parts from reference TRBV19 and TRBJ2-7): DGGITQSPKYLFRKEGQNVTLSCEQNLNHDAMYWYRQDPGQGLRLIYYSQIVNDFQKGDIAEGYSVSREKKESFPLTVTSAQKNPTAFYLCASSSVLGSSYEQYFGPGTRLTVT.

The chain carries TRBV6-6 and TRBJ2-2; D uncertain. Germline CDR1 is MNHNY and CDR2 is SVGAGI (reference sequence). With 0 bases removed from V and 4 bases from J, the gap between germline ends came to 12 bases. The CDR3 has 16 amino acids. The CDR3 DNA follows: TGTGCCAGCAGTTACTCGGTGGTAAGCCCCACCGGGGAGCTGTTTTTT. Its translation: CASSYSVVSPTGELFF.

The chain uses TRBV18 and TRBJ1-3; possibly TRBD1 for D (6 bases). The germline V gene encodes CDR1 KGHSH and CDR2 LQKENI. The CDR3 has 16 residues. The ends were cut back, 1 base at V and 0 bases at J, with 10 bases in the middle. The CDR3 is CASSPLVTGSGNTIYF. CDR3 DNA sequence: TGTGCCAGCTCACCACTCGTGACAGGCTCTGGAAACACCATATATTTT.

This chain joins TRBV3-1 (or the pseudogene TRBV3-2) and TRBJ2-5; D perhaps matches TRBD1 (7 bases). Per the germline V gene, CDR1 is LGHDT and CDR2 is YNNKEL (reference sequence). The CDR3 is 15 amino acids. V lost 4 bases, J lost 1 base, and 13 bases lay in between. CDR3 loop: CASSRRQGLQETQYF. CDR3 nucleotides: TGTGCCAGCAGCCGGCGACAGGGACTCCAAGAGACCCAGTACTTC.

This rearrangement joins TRBV30 to TRBJ1-5; D remains unclear. V was pared by 6 bases and J by 0 bases, with 12 bases between. Germline-derived CDR1 and CDR2 are GTSNPN and SVGIG (reference sequence). This CDR3 has 14 amino acids. The CDR3 spells CACGEVSSNQPQHF. The CDR3 DNA reads as TGTGCCTGCGGGGAGGTTAGTAGCAATCAGCCCCAGCATTTT.

The rearrangement joins TRBV5-1 to TRBJ2-2, with 12 nucleotides matching TRBD2. The V and J ends lost 0 bases and 4 bases, in that order; junction bases with no gene match: 7. This CDR3 region has 18 residues. Per the germline V gene, CDR1 is SGHRS and CDR2 is YFSETQ. The CDR3 is CASSLAASGRGLTGELFF. The CDR3 nucleotides read TGCGCCAGCAGCTTGGCGGCTAGCGGGAGGGGACTCACCGGGGAGCTGTTTTTT. The full variable domain, its missing parts supplied by reference TRBV5-1 and TRBJ2-2, is KAGVTQTPRYLIKTRGQQVTLSCSPISGHRSVSWYQQTPGQGLQFLFEYFSETQRNKGNFPGRFSGRQFSNSRSEMNVSTLELGDSALYLCASSLAASGRGLTGELFFGEGSRLTVL.

This clone was observed a single time. At the DNA level, this CDR3 is encoded by other sequences in the same sample as well. This chain uses TRBV5-1 with TRBJ2-5; 8 nucleotides agree with TRBD2. The CDR3 runs 14 residues. Trimming at V came to 5 bases and at J to 2 bases, leaving 5 bases not matched to a gene. Germline-derived CDR1 and CDR2 are SGHRS and YFSETQ. CDR3 in amino acids: CASSPSGGQETQYF. The DNA of the CDR3 is TGCGCCAGCAGTCCTTCGGGGGGGCAAGAGACCCAGTACTTC.

V usage is TRBV6-5 and J usage is TRBJ1-2, with no clear D. Germline CDR1 is MNHEY and CDR2 is SVGAGI. V gave up 7 bases and J gave up 5 bases, with 17 bases separating them. This CDR3 spans 14 amino acids. The CDR3 loop is CASKLSRDVYGYTF. The DNA for the CDR3 is TGTGCCAGCAAGTTATCCCGGGATGTTTATGGCTACACCTTC.

This clone was recorded a few times. The V gene is TRBV27, the J gene TRBJ2-7; 8 positions match TRBD2. V was pared by 7 bases and J by 4 bases, with 9 bases of the junction left unmatched. The germline gives CDR1 MNHEY, CDR2 SMNVEV (reference sequence). This CDR3 is built from 14 residues. The CDR3 bases are TGTGCCAGCACAAAGCGGGGGCGACCATACGAGCAGTACTTC. Translation: CASTKRGRPYEQYF.

This clone has a single count. The rearrangement joins TRBV18 to TRBJ2-6; D may be TRBD1 (5 bases). V was clipped by 1 base and J by 4 bases, with 8 bases between them. Germline CDR1 reads KGHSH; CDR2 reads LQKENI. The CDR3 has 15 residues. The CDR3 region is CASSPLGVGANVLTF. CDR3 coding DNA: TGTGCCAGCTCACCACTAGGGGTCGGGGCCAACGTCCTGACTTTC.

The chain employs TRBV5-1 and TRBJ2-1; weak D call: TRBD2 (8 bases). The CDR3 is made up of 17 amino acids. V lost 0 bases and J lost 6, with 19 bases in between. Germline CDR1 is SGHRS and CDR2 is YFSETQ. Here the CDR3 reads CASSLGQGPGLVNEQFF. The CDR3 DNA is TGCGCCAGCAGCTTGGGACAGGGCCCGGGACTAGTCAATGAGCAGTTCTTC.

This chain connects TRBV9 to TRBJ1-1, with 7 bases matching TRBD1. The CDR3 has 16 residues. After removal of 0 bases from V and 1 base from J, the junction contained 6 bases not matched to a gene. Germline loops: CDR1 SGDLS, CDR2 YYNGEE. This CDR3 is CASSVGLGTENTEAFF. In nucleotides, the CDR3 is TGTGCCAGCAGCGTAGGTCTGGGGACAGAGAACACTGAAGCTTTCTTT.

V gene TRBV6-5 combines with J gene TRBJ1-3; unclear D gene. CDR3 length: 16 amino acids. Between the trimmed V and J ends, which lost 2 bases and 2 bases, there was a span of 13 bases. Germline V gene data show CDR1 as MNHEY and CDR2 as SVGAGI. CDR3 in amino acids: CASSYESPGAGNTIYF. In nucleotides, the CDR3 is TGTGCCAGCAGTTACGAGTCGCCCGGGGCTGGAAACACCATATATTTT.

The chain uses TRBV7-9 and TRBJ2-7, with D unclear. The CDR3 has 12 amino acids. CDR1 and CDR2 from the germline V gene are SEHNR and FQNEAQ (reference sequence). Trimming removed 5 bases from V and 1 base from J, with 6 bases in between. CDR3 amino acids: CASSPRSYEQYF. DNA of the CDR3: TGTGCCAGCAGCCCCAGGTCCTACGAGCAGTACTTC.

The chain uses TRBV2 and TRBJ2-7; 10 bases map to TRBD2. V shed 6 bases, J shed 5 bases, and the junction held 7 bases outside the gene matches. CDR1 SNHLY and CDR2 FYNNEI come from the germline V gene. This CDR3 has 14 residues. Here the CDR3 reads CASRILAGAHEQYF. The CDR3, as DNA: TGTGCCAGCAGAATTCTAGCGGGGGCCCACGAGCAGTACTTC.

This sequence joins TRBV18 and TRBJ1-3, with D uncertain. Trimming shortened V by 3 bases and J by 0 bases, and 12 bases separated the two germline ends. The CDR3 covers 16 residues. The germline CDR1 and CDR2 sequences are KGHSH and LQKENI. The CDR3 sequence: CASSPAAASSGNTIYF. The CDR3 nucleotides read TGTGCCAGCTCACCTGCGGCCGCGAGCTCTGGAAACACCATATATTTT.

The chain employs TRBV5-4 and TRBJ1-2; TRBD1 is a possible D gene (5 bases). Germline V CDR1 and CDR2: SGHNT, YYREEE (reference sequence). V gave up 4 bases and J gave up 7 bases, with 17 bases separating them. The CDR3 contains 14 residues. The CDR3 spells CASSLDGGRGGYTF. The CDR3 region has the DNA TGTGCCAGCAGCCTGGACGGGGGTAGAGGTGGCTACACCTTC.

The rearrangement joins TRBV5-6 to TRBJ1-2; TRBD1 agrees at 12 bases. The CDR3 has 15 residues. V gave up 0 bases and J gave up 6 bases; unmatched junction bases: 3. CDR1 and CDR2 (germline): SGHDT, YYEEEE. CDR3 coding DNA: TGTGCCAGCAGCTTGGCGGGACAGGGGGCCGATGGCTACACCTTC. Protein: CASSLAGQGADGYTF.

This sequence joins TRBV10-3 and TRBJ2-1; TRBD2 matches at 13 bases. The J segment lost 9 bases and the V segment lost 3 bases, leaving 11 bases of the junction unmatched. Germline values: CDR1 ENHRY, CDR2 SYGVKD. CDR3 length: 17 amino acids. The CDR3 here is CAISETTSGGARSEQFF. DNA of the CDR3: TGTGCCATCAGTGAAACTACTAGCGGGGGGGCACGTAGTGAGCAGTTCTTC.

This clone was seen just once. The same CDR3 arises from other DNA sequences in this sample as well. The V and J genes are TRBV5-1 and TRBJ2-2; possibly TRBD1 for D (6 bases). CDR3 length equals 15 residues. CDR1 and CDR2 (germline): SGHRS, YFSETQ. Trimming removed 0 bases from V and 0 bases from J, with 6 bases in between. CDR3 region: CASSLGTANTGELFF. The CDR3 DNA reads TGCGCCAGCAGCTTGGGGACAGCGAACACCGGGGAGCTGTTTTTT.

The sample holds a few counts of this clone. The rearrangement links TRBV5-1 to TRBJ2-1, with TRBD2 matching 8 bases. V trimming: 2 bases; J trimming: 7 bases; junction bases outside the gene matches: 11. Germline CDR1 SGHRS, CDR2 YFSETQ. CDR3 length equals 16 residues. The DNA of the CDR3 is TGCGCCAGCAGCTTACCTGGCGGGGGGTCGTTGAATGAGCAGTTCTTC. It encodes CASSLPGGGSLNEQFF.

V is TRBV6-6 and J is TRBJ1-5, with D perhaps TRBD1 (6 bases). The V and J ends lost 6 bases and 2 bases respectively, with 14 bases between them. The CDR3 is 15 residues long. CDR1 MNHNY and CDR2 SVGAGI come from the germline V gene (reference sequence). The CDR3 DNA reads as TGTGCCAGCAGCCCGGGGAGGGGGGGCAATCAGCCCCAGCATTTT. Translated: CASSPGRGGNQPQHF.

The chain's CDR3 is CASRVHNTEAFF. CDR3 DNA sequence: TGTGCCAGCCGAGTTCATAACACTGAAGCTTTCTTT. J is TRBJ1-1 and V is TRBV11-2; D is unclear. V shed 8 bases and J shed 2 bases, with 9 bases lying between them. The CDR3 sequence is 12 residues long. Germline V CDR1 and CDR2: SGHAT, FQNNGV.

This chain uses TRBV27 with TRBJ1-2; TRBD1 matches 8 bases. CDR1 is MNHEY and CDR2 is SMNVEV in the germline V gene (reference sequence). V lost 0 bases, J lost 3 bases, and 18 bases stayed unmatched. The CDR3 is 20 residues long. CDR3 in amino acids: CASSLSKRLTLRDRHYGYTF. Here the CDR3 DNA reads TGTGCCAGCAGTTTATCGAAAAGGTTGACCCTCCGGGACAGGCACTATGGCTACACCTTC.

The CDR3 DNA sequence: TGCGCCAGCAGCTTGTGGCGGGGAGGCACAGATACGCAGTATTTT. It encodes CASSLWRGGTDTQYF. The chain links TRBV5-1 to TRBJ2-3, with D perhaps TRBD2 (6 bases). The germline V gene encodes CDR1 SGHRS and CDR2 YFSETQ. This CDR3 has 15 residues. Trimming left V 1 base short and J 1 base short, with 10 bases between.